This is a list of T cell receptor beta chains from one sample in a study of CD8+CD57+ T cells in acquired aplastic anemia. In TCRdb, the reads were re-called with MiXCR into one record per CDR3 protein. The sample holds a few hundred thousand distinct CDR3 sequences, approximately 56% seen once. The source material was sorted CD4+, CD8+, or CD8+CD57+ T cells (not recorded which) from PBMCs. The receptors originated from a human donor with severe aplastic anemia or a healthy control (not recorded which). Both conserved end residues are part of each CDR3.

J gene: TRBJ1-2; V gene: TRBV10-1; CDR3 protein: CASPLRNGDYGYTF
J gene: TRBJ2-5; V gene: TRBV29-1; CDR3 protein: CSVDKSTQETQYF
J gene: TRBJ2-1; V gene: TRBV6-6; CDR3 protein: CASSYSQAGGNEQFF
J gene: TRBJ1-1; V gene: TRBV2; CDR3 protein: CASVWNTEAFF
J gene: TRBJ1-5; V gene: TRBV2; CDR3 protein: CASSAATVSNQPQHF
J gene: TRBJ2-7; V gene: TRBV24-1; CDR3 protein: CATSDRTSTYEQYF
J gene: TRBJ2-7; V gene: TRBV12-3/TRBV12-4; CDR3 protein: CASSLAGLGYEQYF
J gene: TRBJ2-7; V gene: TRBV24-1; CDR3 protein: CATSDTTSIYEQYF
J gene: TRBJ1-4; V gene: TRBV7-6; CDR3 protein: CASSPVGGAKKLFF
J gene: TRBJ2-6; V gene: TRBV10-3; CDR3 protein: CAINESGFSSGANVLTF
J gene: TRBJ2-2; V gene: TRBV15; CDR3 protein: CATSRERGLVGELFF
J gene: TRBJ1-3; V gene: TRBV7-6; CDR3 protein: CASSPNQMNTIYF
J gene: TRBJ1-5; V gene: TRBV24-1; CDR3 protein: CATSRTGGQPQHF
J gene: TRBJ1-6; V gene: TRBV10-1; CDR3 protein: CASSESYSPLHF
J gene: TRBJ2-7; V gene: TRBV19; CDR3 protein: CASSKQGRHEQYF
J gene: TRBJ2-2; V gene: TRBV20-1; CDR3 protein: CSARDSTNTGELFF
J gene: TRBJ1-1; V gene: TRBV12-5; CDR3 protein: CASGAGYTEAFF
J gene: TRBJ2-1; V gene: TRBV9; CDR3 protein: CASSVGVAGEQFF